Below, 20 T cell receptor beta chains from the same sample are listed, as sequenced in a study of blood T cell repertoires in COVID-19. The data were produced by immunoSEQ multiplex PCR, yet TCRdb's version contains in-frame clones alone and is incomplete. This table has about 400,000 clones, 85% to 90% appearing once. Sequences were obtained from PBMCs or T cells enriched from blood (not recorded which). These receptor sequences come from a woman aged 30 to 39 who had recovered from COVID-19.

The rearrangement links TRBV7-9 to TRBJ1-4; D not certain. Germline loops: CDR1 SEHNR, CDR2 FQNEAQ (reference sequence). Deletions cut 4 bases from V and 7 bases from J, with 16 bases between. CDR3 length equals 15 residues. DNA of the CDR3: TGTGCCAGCAGCTCATTCGGGGTGGCGGGTGAAAAACTGTTTTTT. It is translated as CASSSFGVAGEKLFF.

The chain couples TRBV30 to TRBJ2-1; D gene unclear. V was trimmed by 8 bases and J by 7 bases, leaving 15 bases between them. CDR3 length equals 12 residues. The germline V gene has CDR1 GTSNPN and CDR2 SVGIG (reference sequence). The DNA of the CDR3 is TGTGCCGGTCAGAAAACCTTAAATGAGCAGTTCTTC. It specifies CAGQKTLNEQFF.

Only one count was recorded for this clone. V usage is TRBV18 and J usage is TRBJ1-1; 7 bases are shared with TRBD1. The CDR3 spans 14 residues. CDR1 KGHSH and CDR2 LQKENI come from the germline V gene. V gave up 5 bases and J gave up 4 bases; unmatched junction bases: 7. CDR3 sequence (DNA): TGTGCCAGCTCATCGAGCGAGGGGGCCACTGAAGCTTTCTTT. Its translation is CASSSSEGATEAFF.

This clone occurred once. The chain couples TRBV15 to TRBJ1-6, with D possibly matching TRBD1 (5 bases). V lost 5 bases, J lost 0 bases, and 17 bases lay in between. This CDR3 has 18 amino acids. Germline CDR1 and CDR2: LNHNV and YYDKDF (reference sequence). The CDR3 nucleotides read TGTGCCACCAGCGGGGGGGACGGTTCGAGCTCCTATAATTCACCCCTCCACTTT. This gives the protein CATSGGDGSSSYNSPLHF.

The chain links TRBV4-1 to TRBJ1-4; TRBD1 might be the D (6 bases). The germline V gene has CDR1 MGHRA and CDR2 YSYEKL. CDR3 length: 15 amino acids. Deletions cut 0 bases from V and 10 bases from J, with 15 bases between. CDR3 DNA sequence: TGCGCCAGCAGCCAAGATCGGACAGCCGAACGAAAACTGTTTTTT. Translated: CASSQDRTAERKLFF.

The CDR3 region is CASSLVGADEQFF. The CDR3 region has the DNA TGTGCCAGCAGCTTAGTGGGGGCGGATGAGCAGTTCTTC. The rearrangement links TRBV11-1 to TRBJ2-1; TRBD1 is a possible D gene (6 bases). Germline V CDR1 and CDR2: SGHAT, FQDESV (reference sequence). This CDR3 is 13 amino acids long. V was pared by 1 base and J by 8 bases, with 9 bases between.

CDR3 loop: CASSQVLQASELTEAFF. The CDR3 DNA reads as TGTGCCAGCAGCCAAGTCCTGCAGGCGTCCGAGTTGACTGAAGCTTTCTTT. The rearrangement uses TRBV3-1 (or the pseudogene TRBV3-2) and TRBJ1-1; D is unclear. V lost 1 base, J lost 5 bases, and 20 bases lay in between. Germline V gives CDR1 LGHDT, CDR2 YNNKEL (reference sequence). The CDR3 extends over 17 amino acids.

The V and J genes are TRBV18 and TRBJ1-2; 7 bases line up with TRBD1. CDR1 and CDR2 (germline): KGHSH, LQKENI. The CDR3 length is 13 residues. After removal of 3 bases from V and 6 bases from J, the junction contained 4 bases not matched to a gene. The CDR3 region is CASSPGQRDGYTF. Written as DNA, the CDR3 is TGTGCCAGCTCACCGGGACAGCGAGATGGCTACACCTTC.

V is TRBV5-4 and J is TRBJ2-7, with 8 positions matching TRBD1. The germline V gene encodes CDR1 SGHNT and CDR2 YYREEE (reference sequence). V lost 0 bases and J lost 4; bases outside the gene matches: 0. This CDR3 comprises 13 residues. CDR3 bases: TGTGCCAGCAGCTTGGACAGGGGGTACGAGCAGTACTTC. Translating gives CASSLDRGYEQYF. Supplemented by reference TRBV5-4 and TRBJ2-7, the full variable domain reads ETGVTQSPTHLIKTRGQQVTLRCSSQSGHNTVSWYQQALGQGPQFIFQYYREEENGRGNFPPRFSGLQFPNYSSELNVNALELDDSALYLCASSLDRGYEQYFGPGTRLTVT.

The CDR3 nucleotides are TGCGCCAGCAGCCACAGGGGAGCGAGCACCGGGGAGCTGTTTTTT. This codes for CASSHRGASTGELFF. The rearrangement uses TRBV5-1 and TRBJ2-2; the match to TRBD1 covers 7 bases. Trimming cost V 4 bases and J 4 bases; bases outside gene matches: 7. Germline loops: CDR1 SGHRS, CDR2 YFSETQ. This CDR3 spans 15 amino acids.

V is TRBV28 and J is TRBJ1-2, with 10 bases matching TRBD1. This CDR3 has 17 amino acids. Germline trimming cut 4 bases from V and 3 bases from J; bases unmatched to any gene: 11. Per germline, CDR1 MDHEN and CDR2 SYDVKM. The CDR3 loop reads CASSSRVRTGGHYGYTF. The CDR3 DNA reads TGTGCCAGCAGTTCCCGGGTGAGGACAGGGGGGCACTATGGCTACACCTTC.

The chain carries TRBV15 and TRBJ2-1; 7 bases align to TRBD1. There are 14 residues in the CDR3. The J segment lost 5 bases and the V segment lost 5 bases, leaving 6 bases of the junction unmatched. CDR1 is LNHNV, CDR2 YYDKDF, per germline (reference sequence). CDR3 nucleotide sequence: TGTGCCACCAGCCTGGGACAGAGAAACAATGAGCAGTTCTTC. Protein: CATSLGQRNNEQFF.

The chain is built from TRBV15 and TRBJ2-7; D not resolved. V dropped 4 bases and J dropped 8 bases, with 15 bases sitting between them. The CDR3 loop spans 13 amino acids. CDR1 and CDR2 (germline): LNHNV, YYDKDF (reference sequence). CDR3 protein: CATSTSSSTKQYF. The CDR3 DNA reads TGTGCCACCAGCACGAGTAGCAGTACGAAGCAGTACTTC.

With regard to this clone: Different DNA sequences within this sample yield the same CDR3. This rearrangement joins TRBV5-1 to TRBJ1-5; D uncertain. The CDR3 runs to 14 residues. V dropped 0 bases and J dropped 0 bases, with 4 bases sitting between them. CDR1 SGHRS and CDR2 YFSETQ come from the germline V gene. The CDR3 bases are TGCGCCAGCAGCTTGGACAGTAGCAATCAGCCCCAGCATTTT. Encoded protein: CASSLDSSNQPQHF.

As regards this clone: The same CDR3 is also encoded by other DNA sequences in this sample. The chain employs TRBV9 and TRBJ1-1; D not resolved. Germline V CDR1 and CDR2: SGDLS, YYNGEE. CDR3 size: 13 residues. Trimming cost V 0 bases and J 5 bases, with 8 bases left between them. CDR3 sequence (DNA): TGTGCCAGCAGCGTAGGCCCGGGTACTGAAGCTTTCTTT. Its translation is CASSVGPGTEAFF.

This clone was seen only a few times. The CDR3 loop reads CASSEFFPTGGNEQYF. CDR3 nucleotide sequence: TGTGCCAGCAGTGAATTTTTTCCAACAGGGGGCAACGAGCAGTACTTC. This sequence joins TRBV25-1 and TRBJ2-7; TRBD1 matches at 9 bases. V was pared by 1 base and J by 5 bases, with 9 bases of the junction left unmatched. The germline CDR1 and CDR2 sequences are MGHDK and SYGVNS. The CDR3 has 16 residues.

The chain recombines TRBV5-1 with TRBJ2-5; D is ambiguous. Trimming pared 4 bases from V and 0 bases from J, leaving 7 bases between. The germline CDR1 and CDR2 sequences are SGHRS and YFSETQ. The CDR3 consists of 13 residues. For the CDR3, the DNA is TGCGCCAGCAGCGCCGACAACCAAGAGACCCAGTACTTC. Its translation: CASSADNQETQYF.

The chain is built from TRBV18 and TRBJ1-2, with 11 bases aligning to TRBD1. The CDR3 loop spans 14 amino acids. Trimming took 3 bases from V and 8 from J; bases not matched to a gene: 5. CDR1 and CDR2 (germline): KGHSH, LQKENI. CDR3 bases: TGTGCCAGCTCACCGGACAGGGGGCAACCAGGCTACACCTTC. Amino acid sequence: CASSPDRGQPGYTF.

V is TRBV5-1 and J is TRBJ2-7, with 10 nucleotides matching TRBD1. The CDR3 is made up of 15 amino acids. Germline loops: CDR1 SGHRS, CDR2 YFSETQ. The V gene end was trimmed by 4 bases and the J gene end by 5 bases; junction bases not matched to a gene: 9. The CDR3: CASSIGDRGTHEQYF. CDR3 in DNA: TGCGCCAGCAGCATAGGGGACAGGGGAACCCACGAGCAGTACTTC.

The chain links TRBV4-3 to TRBJ2-7; TRBD1 matches at 9 bases. The junction had 9 bases not matched to a gene; V was cut back by 0 bases and J by 6 bases. The length of the CDR3 is 16 residues. Germline CDR1 reads LGHNA; CDR2 reads YSLEER. The chain's CDR3 is CASSQDDRGSAGEQYF. The CDR3, as DNA: TGCGCCAGCAGCCAAGATGACAGGGGGTCTGCGGGCGAGCAGTACTTC.